These 29 T cell receptor beta chains came from one sample sequenced in a study of vaccination and CD4 T cells after COVID-19. No antigens are known for them. With the Oncomine TCR Beta short-read assay, DNA from cultured CD4+ T cells was sequenced. Via MiXCR, TCRdb re-called the PCR reads, giving one row per CDR3 protein. The table includes roughly 9,900 distinct CDR3 sequences, roughly 36% detected once. Described treatment: approximately 11-day PBMC culture with coronavirus spike peptide pools or control peptides (ViraFEST assay). CD4+ T lymphocytes from the unexposed donor were collected before the COVID-19 pandemic (2011-2018). Specimen: CD4+ T cells from blood, cultured in vitro. These receptors all stem from a human donor in good health.

The chain combines TRBV12-3 or TRBV12-4 with TRBJ2-3; tentative D call: TRBD1 (5 bases). The CDR3 has 13 amino acids. V lost 8 bases and J lost 0, with 9 bases in between. CDR3 sequence reads: CASLQGSTDTQYF. As DNA, the CDR3 is TGTGCCAGCTTGCAGGGTAGCACAGATACGCAGTATTTT.

The chain has TRBV7-9 and TRBJ1-1, with D possibly matching TRBD1 (6 bases). The germline V gene has CDR1 SEHNR and CDR2 FQNEAQ (reference sequence). The germline V and J ends were trimmed by 5 bases and 0 bases, with 16 bases remaining between them. The CDR3 extends over 16 amino acids. CDR3 sequence (DNA): TGTGCCAGCAGCGGTGACAGGCCTAGGGTGAACACTGAAGCTTTCTTT. Its protein is CASSGDRPRVNTEAFF. Variable domain in full (rest from reference TRBV7-9 and TRBJ1-1): DTGVSQNPRHKITKRGQNVTFRCDPISEHNRLYWYRQTLGQGPEFLTYFQNEAQLEKSRLLSDRFSAERPKGSFSTLEIQRTEQGDSAMYLCASSGDRPRVNTEAFFGQGTRLTVV.

This clonotype appeared a single time. V is TRBV7-2 and J is TRBJ2-1; the D is unclear. The CDR3 is made up of 15 amino acids. Germline assignment: CDR1 SGHTA and CDR2 FQGNSA. Trimming shortened V by 2 bases and J by 5 bases, and 13 bases separated the two germline ends. CDR3 DNA: TGTGCCAGCAGCTTAAGCCTCTGGATAAACAATGAGCAGTTCTTC. This encodes CASSLSLWINNEQFF.

The chain joins TRBV19 to TRBJ1-5; no reliable D call. Germline V gene data show CDR1 as LNHDA and CDR2 as SQIVND (reference sequence). Deletions cut 7 bases from V and 3 bases from J, with 13 bases between. The length of the CDR3 is 14 residues. DNA for the CDR3: TGTGCCAGTACCCTCGGGAGGAACAATCAGCCCCAGCATTTT. This codes for CASTLGRNNQPQHF.

The J gene is TRBJ1-2, the V gene TRBV6-1; no definite D call. V lost 6 bases and J lost 1, with 9 bases in between. This CDR3 spans 13 amino acids. Germline assignment: CDR1 MNHNS and CDR2 SASEGT. The CDR3 spells CASSEPFNYGYTF. The CDR3, as DNA: TGTGCCAGCAGCGAACCCTTTAACTATGGCTACACCTTC.

The chain is built from TRBV7-6 and TRBJ2-2, with a tentative D call TRBD1 (5 bases). The germline V gene has CDR1 SGHVS and CDR2 FNYEAQ. The CDR3 covers 15 residues. V was pared by 6 bases and J by 0 bases, with 11 bases between. CDR3 sequence: CASSSQGANTGELFF. In DNA form, the CDR3 reads TGTGCCAGCAGTTCGCAGGGTGCGAACACCGGGGAGCTGTTTTTT. The entire variable domain, with the rest obtained from reference TRBV7-6 and TRBJ2-2, is as follows: GAGVSQSPRYKVTKRGQDVALRCDPISGHVSLYWYRQALGQGPEFLTYFNYEAQQDKSGLPNDRFSAERPEGSISTLTIQRTEQRDSAMYRCASSSQGANTGELFFGEGSRLTVL.

This clonotype was recorded a few times. V and J are TRBV7-9 and TRBJ2-7, with no clear D. Germline V gene sequence: CDR1 SEHNR, CDR2 FQNEAQ (reference sequence). The CDR3 totals 14 residues. V lost 1 base to trimming and J lost 0 bases, with 7 bases between them. CDR3 residues: CASSLDADSYEQYF. The DNA for the CDR3 is TGTGCCAGCAGCTTAGATGCAGACTCCTACGAGCAGTACTTC.

The gene calls are TRBV20-1 and TRBJ1-2, with D maybe TRBD1 (5 bases). CDR3 size: 10 residues. Germline V CDR1 and CDR2: DFQATT, SNEGSKA (reference sequence). Between the trimmed V and J ends, which lost 2 bases and 7 bases, there was a span of 5 bases. CDR3: CSARQGGYTF. In DNA, the CDR3 is TGCAGTGCTAGACAGGGTGGCTACACCTTC.

The CDR3 loop reads CASSQEIVLNYGYTF. The CDR3, as DNA: TGCGCCAGCAGCCAAGAAATTGTACTGAACTATGGCTACACCTTC. The rearrangement uses TRBV4-1 and TRBJ1-2; no clear D. Trimming took off 0 bases at V and 2 bases at J, with 10 bases between the two ends. The germline CDR1 and CDR2 sequences are MGHRA and YSYEKL. The CDR3 runs 15 residues.

This clonotype has more than one count but fewer than ten. The gene calls are TRBV7-7 and TRBJ2-7; D possibly matches TRBD1 or TRBD2 (5 bases each). The CDR3 has 13 residues. The V gene lost 5 bases and the J gene lost 2 bases, with 10 bases spanning the gap. Germline V lookup: CDR1 SSHAT, CDR2 FNYEAQ (reference sequence). Here the CDR3 DNA reads TGTGCCAGCAGCCCGGGGCCCGCCTACGAGCAGTACTTC. Translation: CASSPGPAYEQYF. The full variable domain, completed using reference TRBV7-7 and TRBJ2-7, is GAGVSQSPRYKVTKRGQDVTLRCDPISSHATLYWYQQALGQGPEFLTYFNYEAQPDKSGLPSDRFSAERPEGSISTLTIQRTEQRDSAMYRCASSPGPAYEQYFGPGTRLTVT.

This clonotype appeared a single time. This rearrangement joins TRBV20-1 to TRBJ2-5; D remains ambiguous. The germline CDR1 and CDR2 sequences are DFQATT and SNEGSKA (reference sequence). V was trimmed by 8 bases and J by 3 bases, leaving 16 bases between them. The CDR3 loop spans 13 amino acids. The CDR3 region is CSTISPDEETQYF. The CDR3 DNA sequence: TGCAGTACTATCTCACCCGACGAAGAGACCCAGTACTTC.

The gene calls are TRBV11-3 and TRBJ2-1; D is perhaps TRBD2 (5 bases). The V and J ends lost 5 bases and 7 bases respectively, with 9 bases between them. From germline, CDR1 is SGHNT and CDR2 YENEEA. The CDR3 is made up of 12 amino acids. CDR3 in DNA: TGTGCCAGCAGCATACTAGAGAATGAGCAGTTCTTC. Protein product: CASSILENEQFF.

The V and J genes are TRBV7-8 and TRBJ1-4; D unresolved. Germline lookup yields CDR1 SGHVS and CDR2 FQNEAQ. V was pared by 2 bases and J by 0 bases, with 7 bases between. This CDR3 is 15 amino acids long. In DNA, the CDR3 is TGTGCCAGCAGCTTAATGCCAGCAACTAATGAAAAACTGTTTTTT. This translates into CASSLMPATNEKLFF.

This clonotype is categorized as medium-sized. The chain uses TRBV7-8 and TRBJ1-3, with D maybe TRBD1 (6 bases). This CDR3 contains 14 residues. In germline, CDR1 is SGHVS, CDR2 FQNEAQ. V was clipped by 5 bases and J by 2 bases, with 10 bases between them. The DNA of the CDR3 is TGTGCCAGCAGCCCACAGGGAGCTGGAAACACCATATATTTT. Translation gives CASSPQGAGNTIYF.

The table lists this clonotype with a few counts. This rearrangement joins TRBV7-9 to TRBJ2-3; D call uncertain. Germline V gene lookup returns CDR1 SEHNR and CDR2 FQNEAQ (reference sequence). This CDR3 has 13 residues. Trimming pared 0 bases from V and 4 bases from J, leaving 5 bases between. CDR3 loop: CASSLARSDTQYF. In DNA, the CDR3 is TGTGCCAGCAGCTTAGCGCGGTCAGATACGCAGTATTTT.

The chain uses TRBV19 and TRBJ2-3; D unresolved. Between the trimmed V and J ends, which lost 2 bases and 6 bases, there was a span of 12 bases. Germline V CDR1 and CDR2: LNHDA, SQIVND (reference sequence). The CDR3 extends over 14 amino acids. Here the CDR3 DNA reads TGTGCCAGTAGTATAACGGGTGTAGTGGATACGCAGTATTTT. Its protein is CASSITGVVDTQYF.

The rearrangement uses TRBV2 and TRBJ1-5, with D tentatively TRBD1 (6 bases). The germline V and J ends were trimmed by 4 bases and 7 bases, with 17 bases remaining between them. The length of the CDR3 is 15 residues. The V gene's germline CDR1 is SNHLY and CDR2 FYNNEI. DNA for the CDR3: TGTGCCAGCAGTGGGATGGGCGGGGGCGAGCAGCCCCAGCATTTT. Amino acid sequence: CASSGMGGGEQPQHF. Drawing the rest from reference TRBV2 and TRBJ1-5, the complete variable domain is EPEVTQTPSHQVTQMGQEVILRCVPISNHLYFYWYRQILGQKVEFLVSFYNNEISEKSEIFDDQFSVERPDGSNFTLKIRSTKLEDSAMYFCASSGMGGGEQPQHFGDGTRLSIL.

This clonotype was counted between two and nine times. This chain uses TRBV20-1 with TRBJ1-1; 7 bases line up with TRBD1. The CDR3 consists of 15 residues. CDR1 DFQATT and CDR2 SNEGSKA come from the germline V gene (reference sequence). Trimming removed 5 bases from V and 7 bases from J; junction bases left unmatched: 16. The CDR3 here is CSAAGESGGGVEAFF. DNA of the CDR3: TGCAGTGCTGCGGGCGAATCAGGGGGTGGGGTTGAAGCTTTCTTT.

The chain uses TRBV19 and TRBJ1-1; D is uncertain. Trimming took 1 base from V and 1 from J, leaving 10 bases between them. The CDR3 is made up of 15 amino acids. Germline V lookup: CDR1 LNHDA, CDR2 SQIVND (reference sequence). CDR3 residues: CASSIVGETNTEAFF. CDR3 coding DNA: TGTGCCAGTAGTATAGTTGGGGAAACGAACACTGAAGCTTTCTTT.

The chain joins TRBV20-1 to TRBJ1-1, with a tentative D call TRBD1 (5 bases). CDR1 is DFQATT, CDR2 SNEGSKA, per germline (reference sequence). The CDR3 sequence is 12 residues long. V lost 2 bases to trimming and J lost 4 bases, with 8 bases between them. The CDR3 sequence: CSARRRATEAFF. CDR3 nucleotide sequence: TGCAGTGCTAGACGCAGGGCCACTGAAGCTTTCTTT.

This chain connects TRBV7-3 to TRBJ2-7; D possibly uses TRBD1 or TRBD2 (5 bases each). There are 13 residues in the CDR3. Deletions cut 0 bases from V and 5 bases from J, with 8 bases between. Germline CDR1 and CDR2: SGHTA and FQGTGA. The chain's CDR3 is CASSLTGENEQYF. DNA of the CDR3: TGTGCCAGCAGCTTAACAGGGGAGAACGAGCAGTACTTC.

This clonotype was detected only a few times. The chain recombines TRBV10-3 with TRBJ1-1, with D unresolved. The germline CDR1 and CDR2 sequences are ENHRY and SYGVKD. The V gene lost 5 bases and the J gene lost 3 bases, with 13 bases spanning the gap. This CDR3 contains 14 residues. CDR3 residues: CAISPDLRDTEAFF. The CDR3 DNA reads TGTGCCATCAGTCCGGACCTTAGGGACACTGAAGCTTTCTTT.

V usage is TRBV18 and J usage is TRBJ2-5; D may be TRBD1 (7 bases). The germline V and J ends were trimmed by 1 base and 2 bases, with 17 bases remaining between them. The length of the CDR3 is 17 residues. CDR1 is KGHSH and CDR2 is LQKENI in the germline V gene. The CDR3 sequence is CASSPRGAQGPQETQYF. In DNA form, the CDR3 reads TGTGCCAGCTCACCACGCGGGGCACAGGGGCCTCAAGAGACCCAGTACTTC.

This clonotype has more than one count but fewer than ten. The chain couples TRBV4-2 to TRBJ2-7; D is perhaps TRBD1 (6 bases). Germline V gives CDR1 LGHNA, CDR2 YNFKEQ. This CDR3 has 15 amino acids. V was shortened by 3 bases and J by 3 bases, with 15 bases between the two germline ends. CDR3 bases: TGTGCCAGCAGCCACACCCAGGGGCAAAACTACGAGCAGTACTTC. Encoded protein: CASSHTQGQNYEQYF.

CDR3 coding DNA: TGTGCCAGCTCACCGCGGCAGGGTCTCACTGAAGCTTTCTTT. Translation gives CASSPRQGLTEAFF. The rearrangement links TRBV18 to TRBJ1-1; TRBD1 is a possible D gene (5 bases). This CDR3 region has 14 residues. V gave up 3 bases and J gave up 4 bases, with 12 bases separating them. Germline CDR1 and CDR2: KGHSH and LQKENI. Looking up the rest from reference TRBV18 and TRBJ1-1 gives the full variable domain: NAGVMQNPRHLVRRRGQEARLRCSPMKGHSHVYWYRQLPEEGLKFMVYLQKENIIDESGMPKERFSAEFPKEGPSILRIQQVVRGDSAAYFCASSPRQGLTEAFFGQGTRLTVV.

By its share, this clonotype is medium-sized. V and J are TRBV7-6 and TRBJ2-7; D gene unclear. The CDR3 runs to 13 residues. Per germline, CDR1 SGHVS and CDR2 FNYEAQ. The ends were cut back, 5 bases at V and 3 bases at J, with 11 bases in the middle. The CDR3 nucleotides read TGTGCCAGCAGCCCCGGACCGAACTACGAGCAGTACTTC. This encodes CASSPGPNYEQYF.

This clonotype was observed a single time. Its ends do not fully match the called genes, so a read error is possible. This chain connects TRBV20-1 to TRBJ2-2, with a tentative D call TRBD2 (6 bases). Germline V gene lookup returns CDR1 DFQATT and CDR2 SNEGSKA (reference sequence). The CDR3 length is 12 residues. The CDR3 spells CSALSPAGGLFF. In DNA, the CDR3 is TGCAGTGCCCTCTCCCCGGCCGGGGGGCTGTTTTTT.

This clonotype was seen only a few times. The gene calls are TRBV20-1 and TRBJ2-5; the match to TRBD2 covers 9 bases. The V gene's germline CDR1 is DFQATT and CDR2 SNEGSKA (reference sequence). Trimming removed 4 bases from V and 3 bases from J; junction bases left unmatched: 9. The CDR3 length is 15 residues. CDR3 amino acids: CSATSPSGVEETQYF. The CDR3 region has the DNA TGCAGTGCTACGAGCCCTAGCGGGGTCGAAGAGACCCAGTACTTC.

V and J are TRBV6-1 and TRBJ1-1, with unresolved D. V gave up 1 base and J gave up 5 bases, with 14 bases separating them. The CDR3 is 15 residues long. CDR1 is MNHNS, CDR2 SASEGT, per germline. The DNA for the CDR3 is TGTGCCAGCAGTGAAGTCGTCTCGTTGGGGACTGAAGCTTTCTTT. As protein: CASSEVVSLGTEAFF.